These 30 T cell receptor beta chains share one sample of origin, sequenced in a study of shared clonotypes between healthy human individuals. Libraries were prepared by immunoSEQ multiplex PCR; TCRdb keeps only in-frame clonotypes and omits some of them. The data show some 89,000 clones, about 68% seen once. The sequenced material came from memory CD8+ T cells sorted from blood. Subset here: CD45RO+ cells pooled with CCR7-negative TemRA cells. The receptors shown here come from a man younger than 45 in good health.

The V call is TRBV28, the J call TRBJ2-7, with D maybe TRBD2 (6 bases). This CDR3 comprises 16 residues. V was shortened by 2 bases and J by 2 bases, with 16 bases between the two germline ends. Germline values: CDR1 MDHEN, CDR2 SYDVKM. The CDR3 nucleotides are TGTGCCAGCAGTTTACGAGTCGGGGGACCGACCTACGAGCAGTACTTC. Translated: CASSLRVGGPTYEQYF.

The V call is TRBV6-1, the J call TRBJ2-7; D is ambiguous. CDR3 length: 13 amino acids. CDR1 is MNHNS, CDR2 SASEGT, per germline. The V gene lost 2 bases and the J gene lost 6 bases, with 11 bases spanning the gap. DNA of the CDR3: TGTGCCAGCAGTGAACGCTCGTGGCTCGAGCAGTACTTC. Amino acids: CASSERSWLEQYF.

The rearrangement uses TRBV4-3 and TRBJ2-1; no clear D gene. The V end was cut by 2 bases, the J end by 0 bases, with 5 bases between. The germline V gene encodes CDR1 LGHNA and CDR2 YSLEER. CDR3 length equals 14 residues. The CDR3 sequence is CASSQSISYNEQFF. Here the CDR3 DNA reads TGCGCCAGCAGCCAATCCATCTCCTACAATGAGCAGTTCTTC.

The chain carries TRBV28 and TRBJ2-1; TRBD2 matches at 9 bases. Germline V gene sequence: CDR1 MDHEN, CDR2 SYDVKM. The CDR3 spans 14 residues. Trimming at V came to 3 bases and at J to 9 bases, leaving 6 bases not matched to a gene. CDR3 in amino acids: CASSFLAGESEQFF. DNA for the CDR3: TGTGCCAGCAGTTTCTTAGCGGGAGAGAGTGAGCAGTTCTTC. Full variable domain (rest looked up from reference TRBV28 and TRBJ2-1): DVKVTQSSRYLVKRTGEKVFLECVQDMDHENMFWYRQDPGLGLRLIYFSYDVKMKEKGDIPEGYSVSREKKERFSLILESASTNQTSMYLCASSFLAGESEQFFGPGTRLTVL.

In this sample, this clone turned up a few times. The chain employs TRBV4-1 and TRBJ2-5, with 13 bases that match TRBD2. V lost 4 bases, J lost 4 bases, and 3 bases stayed unmatched. The CDR3 is 15 residues long. Germline CDR1 reads MGHRA; CDR2 reads YSYEKL. CDR3 sequence (DNA): TGCGCCAGCAGCCGGACTAGCGGGAGTCTAGAGACCCAGTACTTC. Its translation is CASSRTSGSLETQYF.

This clone was found a few times. The chain is built from TRBV15 and TRBJ1-1; no clear D gene. The CDR3 consists of 13 residues. Germline V gives CDR1 LNHNV, CDR2 YYDKDF (reference sequence). Trimming took 3 bases from V and 6 from J, leaving 11 bases between them. Here the CDR3 DNA reads TGTGCCACCAGCAGGGATGTCGGATCTGAAGCTTTCTTT. Protein sequence: CATSRDVGSEAFF.

The J gene is TRBJ2-1, the V gene TRBV10-1; TRBD2 matches at 7 bases. Germline loops: CDR1 WNHNN, CDR2 SYGVQD (reference sequence). J gave up 6 bases and V 3 bases, and 8 bases lay outside the gene matches. CDR3 length equals 15 residues. The DNA of the CDR3 is TGCGCCAGCAGTGATGGGCTAGCGGAGACCAATGAGCAGTTCTTC. Residues: CASSDGLAETNEQFF.

V gene TRBV7-8 combines with J gene TRBJ1-2, with no clear D. This CDR3 is 15 amino acids long. Germline V gene lookup returns CDR1 SGHVS and CDR2 FQNEAQ. The V end lost 5 bases, the J end lost 6 bases, and 19 bases lay between the germline ends. The CDR3 region has the DNA TGTGCCAGCAGCACCAGAGGTAAGCGGTTGGATGGCTACACCTTC. Translated, it gives CASSTRGKRLDGYTF.

The chain uses TRBV5-1 and TRBJ2-1; 7 positions match TRBD2. J lost 2 bases, V lost 8 bases, and 7 bases had no gene match. The CDR3 totals 14 residues. CDR1 SGHRS and CDR2 YFSETQ come from the germline V gene. CDR3 sequence reads: CASGGAGAYNEQFF. DNA for the CDR3: TGCGCCAGTGGAGGGGCGGGGGCCTACAATGAGCAGTTCTTC.

This clone was observed at least ten times. DNA for the CDR3: TGTGCCAGCAGCACGACAGGGGGCTTTAACTATGGCTACACCTTC. Protein sequence: CASSTTGGFNYGYTF. The J gene is TRBJ1-2, the V gene TRBV11-2; TRBD1 matches 10 bases. The CDR3 sequence is 15 residues long. J gave up 1 base and V 5 bases, and 4 bases lay outside the gene matches. The germline gives CDR1 SGHAT, CDR2 FQNNGV.

The V call is TRBV28, the J call TRBJ2-3, with D unresolved. This CDR3 is 13 amino acids long. The germline CDR1 and CDR2 sequences are MDHEN and SYDVKM. The germline V and J ends were trimmed by 7 bases and 4 bases, with 12 bases remaining between them. As DNA, the CDR3 is TGTGCCAGCATGGGTCTTAGAGCAGATACGCAGTATTTT. Translated: CASMGLRADTQYF.

The V call is TRBV28, the J call TRBJ2-2; D is unresolved. Trimming removed 5 bases from V and 1 base from J, with 11 bases in between. Germline V gene sequence: CDR1 MDHEN, CDR2 SYDVKM. The CDR3 spans 15 residues. Here the CDR3 DNA reads TGTGCCAGCAGTCAGCTCCAGGTGAACACCGGGGAGCTGTTTTTT. Protein sequence: CASSQLQVNTGELFF.

This chain connects TRBV11-1 to TRBJ2-1; D is uncertain. The germline V gene has CDR1 SGHAT and CDR2 FQDESV (reference sequence). Trimming stripped 2 bases from V and 4 bases from J, with 6 bases between. The CDR3 contains 13 residues. The CDR3 is CASSLWVYNEQFF. In nucleotides, the CDR3 is TGTGCCAGCAGCTTATGGGTATACAATGAGCAGTTCTTC.

The genes are TRBV5-1 and TRBJ1-2, with D perhaps matching TRBD1 (5 bases). The V end was cut by 4 bases, the J end by 4 bases, with 17 bases between. The CDR3 length is 15 residues. Per the germline V gene, CDR1 is SGHRS and CDR2 is YFSETQ. The CDR3 DNA reads TGCGCCAGCAGCCAGGCGGGGCAGTCTGGCTATGGCTACACCTTC. This encodes CASSQAGQSGYGYTF. Full variable domain (missing parts from reference TRBV5-1 and TRBJ1-2): KAGVTQTPRYLIKTRGQQVTLSCSPISGHRSVSWYQQTPGQGLQFLFEYFSETQRNKGNFPGRFSGRQFSNSRSEMNVSTLELGDSALYLCASSQAGQSGYGYTFGSGTRLTVV.

The chain employs TRBV11-1 and TRBJ2-1, with 7 bases that match TRBD2. Germline values: CDR1 SGHAT, CDR2 FQDESV (reference sequence). The J segment lost 6 bases and the V segment lost 2 bases, leaving 7 bases of the junction unmatched. The CDR3 has 15 residues. The CDR3 DNA is TGTGCCAGCAGCTTAACGAGCGGGATTCTCAATGAGCAGTTCTTC. Its protein is CASSLTSGILNEQFF.

This clone was seen once. V usage is TRBV7-8 and J usage is TRBJ2-7; no definite D call. V lost 2 bases and J 3 bases, leaving 11 bases between the germline ends. The germline V gene encodes CDR1 SGHVS and CDR2 FQNEAQ. The CDR3 has 14 residues. CDR3 DNA sequence: TGTGCCAGCAGCTTATTACTACCGAACTACGAGCAGTACTTC. Its translation is CASSLLLPNYEQYF.

The chain links TRBV7-2 to TRBJ2-5; weak D call: TRBD2 (6 bases). In germline, CDR1 is SGHTA, CDR2 FQGNSA. V was shortened by 5 bases and J by 5 bases, with 18 bases between the two germline ends. This CDR3 is 15 amino acids long. CDR3 nucleotides: TGTGCCAGCAGCCCCAAAAAGGGAGGTATGGAGACCCAGTACTTC. This translates into CASSPKKGGMETQYF. Full variable domain (remainder filled in from reference TRBV7-2 and TRBJ2-5): GAGVSQSPSNKVTEKGKDVELRCDPISGHTALYWYRQSLGQGLEFLIYFQGNSAPDKSGLPSDRFSAERTGGSVSTLTIQRTQQEDSAVYLCASSPKKGGMETQYFGPGTRLLVL.

CDR3 sequence reads: CASRDRVAFF. The DNA for the CDR3 is TGTGCCAGCAGAGACAGGGTAGCGTTCTTC. The chain joins TRBV2 to TRBJ2-1; 7 bases align to TRBD1. Germline V gene lookup returns CDR1 SNHLY and CDR2 FYNNEI. The CDR3 totals 10 residues. V shed 6 bases, J shed 15 bases, and the junction held 5 bases outside the gene matches. The full variable domain, in which reference TRBV2 and TRBJ2-1 provide the parts outside the CDR3, is EPEVTQTPSHQVTQMGQEVILRCVPISNHLYFYWYRQILGQKVEFLVSFYNNEISEKSEIFDDQFSVERPDGSNFTLKIRSTKLEDSAMYFCASRDRVAFFGPGTRLTVL.

Ten or more counts support this clone. The gene calls are TRBV28 and TRBJ2-7, with TRBD1 as a possible D gene (5 bases). Trimming shortened V by 5 bases and J by 4 bases, and 9 bases separated the two germline ends. The CDR3 has 12 amino acids. Germline CDR1 and CDR2: MDHEN and SYDVKM. Written as DNA, the CDR3 is TGTGCCAGCAGTCCAGGGATTTACGAGCAGTACTTC. It translates to CASSPGIYEQYF.

This clone occurred a few times. The CDR3 DNA sequence: TGTGCCAGCAGCCAGAAACCGCCACGGAATGAAAAACTGTTTTTT. It encodes CASSQKPPRNEKLFF. V and J are TRBV6-6 and TRBJ1-4; D not resolved. Per the germline V gene, CDR1 is MNHNY and CDR2 is SVGAGI (reference sequence). The V end was cut by 6 bases, the J end by 5 bases, with 16 bases between. The CDR3 consists of 15 residues.

The rearrangement uses TRBV2 and TRBJ1-2; possible D gene TRBD1, 6 bases. V dropped 3 bases and J dropped 4 bases, with 9 bases sitting between them. This CDR3 is 13 amino acids long. Germline V gene lookup returns CDR1 SNHLY and CDR2 FYNNEI. In nucleotides, the CDR3 is TGTGCCAGCAGTGACAGGGGCCCCTATGGCTACACCTTC. As protein: CASSDRGPYGYTF.

This chain links TRBV7-6 with TRBJ2-7, with TRBD2 matching 7 bases. CDR1 and CDR2 from the germline V gene are SGHVS and FNYEAQ. The CDR3 extends over 16 amino acids. V lost 2 bases to trimming and J lost 4 bases; unmatched junction nucleotides: 11. The CDR3 DNA is TGTGCCAGCAGCTTAAATGGGGGAGGGCTTGTTTACGAGCAGTACTTC. Translation gives CASSLNGGGLVYEQYF.

This clone was seen just once. The genes are TRBV19 and TRBJ2-4; 8 bases are shared with TRBD1. Germline trimming cut 0 bases from V and 7 bases from J; bases unmatched to any gene: 5. The CDR3 spans 15 residues. The germline gives CDR1 LNHDA, CDR2 SQIVND (reference sequence). Here the CDR3 DNA reads TGTGCCAGTAGTATAGATCAGGGGGCAATGAACATTCAGTACTTC. This codes for CASSIDQGAMNIQYF. Filled out from reference TRBV19 and TRBJ2-4, the complete variable domain reads DGGITQSPKYLFRKEGQNVTLSCEQNLNHDAMYWYRQDPGQGLRLIYYSQIVNDFQKGDIAEGYSVSREKKESFPLTVTSAQKNPTAFYLCASSIDQGAMNIQYFGAGTRLSVL.

The V call is TRBV5-1, the J call TRBJ2-1, with 13 bases aligning to TRBD2. CDR1 is SGHRS and CDR2 is YFSETQ in the germline V gene. V lost 4 bases and J lost 6; bases outside the gene matches: 7. CDR3 length: 16 amino acids. The chain's CDR3 is CASSPGLAGARNEQFF. DNA for the CDR3: TGCGCCAGCAGCCCCGGACTAGCGGGAGCACGCAATGAGCAGTTCTTC.

This chain joins TRBV11-3 and TRBJ2-2; D remains ambiguous. This CDR3 contains 16 residues. V lost 5 bases, J lost 0 bases, and 13 bases lay in between. Per germline, CDR1 SGHNT and CDR2 YENEEA. The CDR3, as DNA: TGTGCCAGCAGCCTAGTAGGGCAGTCGAACACCGGGGAGCTGTTTTTT. It encodes CASSLVGQSNTGELFF.

The chain couples TRBV28 to TRBJ2-7; D possibly corresponds to TRBD2 (6 bases). CDR3 length: 14 amino acids. V was shortened by 8 bases and J by 3 bases, with 17 bases between the two germline ends. The germline CDR1 and CDR2 sequences are MDHEN and SYDVKM. This CDR3 reads CASRSRYSGYEQYF. Written as DNA, the CDR3 is TGTGCCAGCCGGAGTCGGTATAGCGGCTACGAGCAGTACTTC.

The chain joins TRBV2 to TRBJ2-5; no clear D. The CDR3 has 16 amino acids. Germline V gives CDR1 SNHLY, CDR2 FYNNEI. Trimming removed 2 bases at V and 5 bases at J, with 18 bases between. CDR3 protein: CASSESRVVTIETQYF. As DNA, the CDR3 is TGTGCCAGCAGTGAATCAAGGGTCGTAACCATCGAGACCCAGTACTTC.

The genes are TRBV6-4 and TRBJ2-1; maybe TRBD2 (6 bases). The germline V gene encodes CDR1 MRHNA and CDR2 SNTAGT. This CDR3 comprises 17 residues. Trimming removed 2 bases at V and 0 bases at J, with 14 bases between. For the CDR3, the DNA is TGTGCCAGCAGTGACGGTAGGGACGGGAGCTCCTACAATGAGCAGTTCTTC. It specifies CASSDGRDGSSYNEQFF.

The chain recombines TRBV30 with TRBJ2-7; D might be TRBD2 (6 bases). Per germline, CDR1 GTSNPN and CDR2 SVGIG (reference sequence). The CDR3 sequence is 14 residues long. The CDR3 bases are TGTGGACTAGATCTCGGTTATGGGGACTACGAGCAGTACTTC. Encoded protein: CGLDLGYGDYEQYF.

The count of this clone is one. This chain joins TRBV25-1 and TRBJ2-5; 7 bases match TRBD2. This CDR3 is 14 amino acids long. Trimming removed 3 bases from V and 3 bases from J; junction bases left unmatched: 4. CDR1 and CDR2 from the germline V gene are MGHDK and SYGVNS. This CDR3 reads CASSEPGGEETQYF. The CDR3 DNA reads as TGTGCCAGCAGTGAGCCGGGGGGAGAAGAGACCCAGTACTTC.